This T cell receptor beta chain was sequenced in a study of T cells in localized non-small cell lung cancer. Some clones are missing from TCRdb's copy, which holds only in-frame ones; the method was immunoSEQ multiplex PCR. The sample has approximately 3,000 clones, 42% seen once; the top ten hold 15% to 19%. V gave up 3 bases and J gave up 5 bases; unmatched junction bases: 6. The germline V gene encodes CDR1 LNHDA and CDR2 SQIVND (reference sequence). CDR3 size: 15 residues. This TCR came from a male donor older than 55 with stage I lung adenocarcinoma. This chain links TRBV19 with TRBJ1-5; TRBD1 matches 8 bases. This material consisted of lung tumor tissue, taken before any cancer treatment. The CDR3 DNA sequence: TGTGCCAGTAGTATGGGAGGACAGGGTGATCAGCCCCAGCATTTT. Translation gives CASSMGGQGDQPQHF.